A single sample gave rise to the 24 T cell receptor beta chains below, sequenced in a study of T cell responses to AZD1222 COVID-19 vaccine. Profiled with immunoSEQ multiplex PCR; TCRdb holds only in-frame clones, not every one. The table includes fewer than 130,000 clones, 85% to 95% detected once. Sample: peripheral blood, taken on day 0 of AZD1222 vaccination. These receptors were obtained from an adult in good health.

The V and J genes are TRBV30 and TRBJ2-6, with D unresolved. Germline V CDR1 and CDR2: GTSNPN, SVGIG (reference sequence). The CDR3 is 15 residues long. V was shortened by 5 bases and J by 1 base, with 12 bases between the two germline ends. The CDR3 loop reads CAWGKQVSGANVLTF. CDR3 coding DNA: TGTGCCTGGGGAAAGCAAGTATCTGGGGCCAACGTCCTGACTTTC.

The CDR3, as DNA: TGTGCCAGTAGTATTAAGGTCACAGACCTTACCTTC. It specifies CASSIKVTDLTF. The chain joins TRBV19 to TRBJ1-2, with D unresolved. V gave up 3 bases and J gave up 14 bases, with 16 bases separating them. The CDR3 totals 12 residues. The V gene's germline CDR1 is LNHDA and CDR2 SQIVND (reference sequence).

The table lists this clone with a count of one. CDR3 residues: CASRKTDSNTGELFF. DNA for the CDR3: TGTGCCAGCAGAAAGACAGATTCGAACACCGGGGAGCTGTTTTTT. The gene calls are TRBV2 and TRBJ2-2, with D maybe TRBD1 (5 bases). In germline, CDR1 is SNHLY, CDR2 FYNNEI. V lost 6 bases and J lost 0, with 11 bases in between. There are 15 residues in the CDR3. Looking up the rest from reference TRBV2 and TRBJ2-2 gives the full variable domain: EPEVTQTPSHQVTQMGQEVILRCVPISNHLYFYWYRQILGQKVEFLVSFYNNEISEKSEIFDDQFSVERPDGSNFTLKIRSTKLEDSAMYFCASRKTDSNTGELFFGEGSRLTVL.

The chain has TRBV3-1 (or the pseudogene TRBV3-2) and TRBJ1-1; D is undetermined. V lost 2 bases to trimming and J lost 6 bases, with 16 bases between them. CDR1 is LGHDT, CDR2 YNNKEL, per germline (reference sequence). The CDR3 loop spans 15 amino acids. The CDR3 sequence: CASSQLSSTAPEAFF. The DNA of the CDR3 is TGTGCCAGCAGCCAACTTTCGTCCACAGCCCCTGAAGCTTTCTTT.

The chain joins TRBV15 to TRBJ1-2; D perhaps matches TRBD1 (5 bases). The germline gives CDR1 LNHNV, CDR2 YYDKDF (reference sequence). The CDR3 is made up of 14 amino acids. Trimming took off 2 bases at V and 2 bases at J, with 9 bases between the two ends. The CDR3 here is CATSRQGANYGYTF. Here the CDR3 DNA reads TGTGCCACCAGCAGACAGGGAGCGAACTATGGCTACACCTTC.

Written as DNA, the CDR3 is TGTGCTAGTGGTTTGGAGGAGGGCACTGAAGCTTTCTTT. Encoded protein: CASGLEEGTEAFF. This chain uses TRBV12-5 with TRBJ1-1; D unresolved. CDR1 LGHNT and CDR2 FRNRAP come from the germline V gene. The CDR3 is made up of 13 amino acids. V was pared by 1 base and J by 4 bases, with 7 bases between.

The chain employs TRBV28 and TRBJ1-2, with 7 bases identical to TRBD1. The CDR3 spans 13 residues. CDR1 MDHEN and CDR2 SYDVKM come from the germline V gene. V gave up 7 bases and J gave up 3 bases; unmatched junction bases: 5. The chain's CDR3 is CASIPDRDYGYTF. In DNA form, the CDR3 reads TGTGCCAGCATTCCCGACAGGGACTATGGCTACACCTTC.

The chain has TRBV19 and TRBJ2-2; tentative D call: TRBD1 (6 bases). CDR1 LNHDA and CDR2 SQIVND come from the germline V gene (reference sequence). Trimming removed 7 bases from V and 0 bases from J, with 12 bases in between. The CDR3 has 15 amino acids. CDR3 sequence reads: CASTSGDTNTGELFF. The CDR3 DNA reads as TGTGCCAGTACCAGTGGGGACACGAACACCGGGGAGCTGTTTTTT.

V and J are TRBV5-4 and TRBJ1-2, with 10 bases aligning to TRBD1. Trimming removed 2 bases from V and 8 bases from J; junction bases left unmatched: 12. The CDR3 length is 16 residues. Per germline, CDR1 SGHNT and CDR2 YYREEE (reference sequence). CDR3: CASSFPDRGPTEGYTF. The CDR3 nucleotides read TGTGCCAGCAGCTTCCCCGACAGGGGGCCAACGGAAGGCTACACCTTC.

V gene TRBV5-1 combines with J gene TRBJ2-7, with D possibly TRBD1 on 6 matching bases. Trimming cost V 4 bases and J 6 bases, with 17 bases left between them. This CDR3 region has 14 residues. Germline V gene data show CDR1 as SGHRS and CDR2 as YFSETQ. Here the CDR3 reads CASSQRQAMGEQYF. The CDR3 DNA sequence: TGCGCCAGCAGCCAACGACAGGCGATGGGCGAGCAGTACTTC.

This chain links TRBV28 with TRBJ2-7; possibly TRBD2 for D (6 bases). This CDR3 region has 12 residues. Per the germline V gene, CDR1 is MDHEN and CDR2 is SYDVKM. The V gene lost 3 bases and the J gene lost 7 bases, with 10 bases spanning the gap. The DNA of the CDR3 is TGTGCCAGCAGTTTTCGCCTAGCGGAGCAGTACTTC. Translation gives CASSFRLAEQYF.

The CDR3 sequence: CASSRGQGAGEQYF. CDR3 nucleotides: TGTGCCAGCAGCCGGGGACAGGGGGCAGGCGAGCAGTACTTC. The V gene is TRBV3-1 (or the pseudogene TRBV3-2), the J gene TRBJ2-7, with 12 bases aligning to TRBD1. From germline, CDR1 is LGHDT and CDR2 YNNKEL (reference sequence). The CDR3 runs to 14 residues. V gave up 4 bases and J gave up 6 bases; unmatched junction bases: 4.

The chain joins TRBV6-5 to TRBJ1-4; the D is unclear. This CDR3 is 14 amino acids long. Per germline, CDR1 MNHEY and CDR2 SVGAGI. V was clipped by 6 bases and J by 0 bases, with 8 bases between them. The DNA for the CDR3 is TGTGCCAGCAGGACCCATGCAACTAATGAAAAACTGTTTTTT. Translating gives CASRTHATNEKLFF.

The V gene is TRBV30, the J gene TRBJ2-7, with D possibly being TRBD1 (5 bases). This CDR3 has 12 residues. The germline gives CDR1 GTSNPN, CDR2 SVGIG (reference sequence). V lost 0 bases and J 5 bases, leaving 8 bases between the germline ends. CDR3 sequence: CAWSVVGDEQYF. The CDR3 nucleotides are TGTGCCTGGAGTGTAGTAGGGGACGAGCAGTACTTC.

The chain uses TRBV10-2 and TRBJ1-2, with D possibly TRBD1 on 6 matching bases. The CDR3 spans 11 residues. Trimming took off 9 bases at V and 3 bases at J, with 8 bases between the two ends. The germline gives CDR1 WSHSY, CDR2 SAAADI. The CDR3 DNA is TGCGCCAGTGGGACATACTATGGCTACACCTTC. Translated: CASGTYYGYTF.

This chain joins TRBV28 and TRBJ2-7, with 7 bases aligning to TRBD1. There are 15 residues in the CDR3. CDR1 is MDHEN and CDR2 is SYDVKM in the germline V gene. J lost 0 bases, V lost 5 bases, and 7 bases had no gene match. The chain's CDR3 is CASSNRGPSSYEQYF. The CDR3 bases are TGTGCCAGCAGTAACAGGGGCCCCAGCTCCTACGAGCAGTACTTC.

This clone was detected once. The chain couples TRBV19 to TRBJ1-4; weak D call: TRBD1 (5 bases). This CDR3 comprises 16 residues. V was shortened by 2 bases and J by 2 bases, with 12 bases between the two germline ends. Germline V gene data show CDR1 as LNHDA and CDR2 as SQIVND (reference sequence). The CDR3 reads CASSISKGHTNEKLFF. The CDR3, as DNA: TGTGCCAGTAGTATATCGAAGGGGCACACTAATGAAAAACTGTTTTTT.

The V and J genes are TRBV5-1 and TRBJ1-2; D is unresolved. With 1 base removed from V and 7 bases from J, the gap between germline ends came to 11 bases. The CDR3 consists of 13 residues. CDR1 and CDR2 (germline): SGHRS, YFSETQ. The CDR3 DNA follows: TGCGCCAGCAGCTTGATGGATGGGCTTGGCTACACCTTC. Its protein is CASSLMDGLGYTF.

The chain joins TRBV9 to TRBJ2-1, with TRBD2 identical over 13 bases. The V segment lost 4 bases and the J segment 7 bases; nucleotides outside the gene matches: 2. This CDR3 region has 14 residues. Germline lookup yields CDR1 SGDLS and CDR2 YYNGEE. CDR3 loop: CASSTSGGANEQFF. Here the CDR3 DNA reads TGTGCCAGCAGCACTAGCGGGGGGGCAAATGAGCAGTTCTTC.

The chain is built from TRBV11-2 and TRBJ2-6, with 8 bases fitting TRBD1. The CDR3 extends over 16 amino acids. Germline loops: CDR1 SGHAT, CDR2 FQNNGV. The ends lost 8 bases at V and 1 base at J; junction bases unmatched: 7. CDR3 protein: CASARDRWSGANVLTF. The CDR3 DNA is TGTGCCAGCGCCAGGGACAGGTGGTCTGGGGCCAACGTCCTGACTTTC.

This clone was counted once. The CDR3 nucleotides are TGTGCCAGCAGCTTAGTTGGGGTTTATGGCTACACCTTC. Protein product: CASSLVGVYGYTF. The chain recombines TRBV7-9 with TRBJ1-2; D is ambiguous. V was trimmed by 1 base and J by 5 bases, leaving 8 bases between them. Germline V gene lookup returns CDR1 SEHNR and CDR2 FQNEAQ (reference sequence). This CDR3 is 13 amino acids long.

CDR3 residues: CASSETGQASYEQYF. DNA for the CDR3: TGTGCCAGCAGCGAAACTGGACAGGCTTCCTACGAGCAGTACTTC. This chain connects TRBV2 to TRBJ2-7; 7 positions match TRBD1. This CDR3 region has 15 residues. V lost 6 bases, J lost 1 base, and 9 bases stayed unmatched. The germline CDR1 and CDR2 sequences are SNHLY and FYNNEI.

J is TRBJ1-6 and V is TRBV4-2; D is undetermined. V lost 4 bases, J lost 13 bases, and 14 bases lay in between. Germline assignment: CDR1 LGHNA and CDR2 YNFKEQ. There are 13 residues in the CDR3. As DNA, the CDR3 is TGTGCCAGCAGCCCCCCAGGCAGTGGGCCCCTCCACTTT. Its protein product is CASSPPGSGPLHF.

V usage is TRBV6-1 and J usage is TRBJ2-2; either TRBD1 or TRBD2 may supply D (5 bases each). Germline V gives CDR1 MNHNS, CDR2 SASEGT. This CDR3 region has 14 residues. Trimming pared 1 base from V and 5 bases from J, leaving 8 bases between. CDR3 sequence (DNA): TGTGCCAGCAGTGAAGGTGGGGGAACCGGGGAGCTGTTTTTT. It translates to CASSEGGGTGELFF.